A single T cell receptor beta chain is shown here with its context. Its antigen is as yet unknown. This entry comes from a study of T-cell memory formation after mild COVID-19. Overall study context: TCR clustering was largely donor specific. Findings and limits, study-wide: Pre-infection memory harbored some responding clones, suggesting cross-reactive memory joined.

The CDR3 sequence is 15 residues long. CDR1 SGHRS and CDR2 YFSETQ come from the germline V gene. With 0 bases removed from V and 4 bases from J, the gap between germline ends came to 13 bases. One entry per CDR3 protein results from TCRdb running MiXCR on the 5' RACE reads. In the table there are approximately 440,000 distinct CDR3 sequences, around 20% of which are singletons. This clonotype was sampled from an adult woman who had mild COVID-19 (a few samples of this study predate the infection). Cell type and time point are not known. Sequenced sample: PBMCs or a T cell subset sorted from them (not recorded which). This chain links TRBV5-1 with TRBJ2-5; tentatively, D is TRBD1 (5 bases). The CDR3 bases are TGCGCCAGCAGCTTGGCCGGAGAAGGGGTAGAGACCCAGTACTTC. Protein: CASSLAGEGVETQYF.